This entry describes one TCR beta chain. There is no known antigen for this receptor. No much larger clone exists at a distance of one base, and base qualities are not known. This sample is drawn from a study of regulatory T cells in long-lasting Graves disease (dated by TCRdb to 2020 to 2022). About the study as a whole: Persistent Graves' disease meant more than 5 years of antithyroid drug treatment with TSH receptor autoantibodies that stayed positive. Peripheral blood TCR sequencing and RNA sequencing compared persistent Graves' disease patients with newly diagnosed Graves' disease patients. The study was registered as a clinical trial and conducted in China. TCR sequencing covered some 13 persistent and around 20 newly diagnosed Graves' disease patients, some 33 samples in total. Antithyroid drugs had been taken for 8.5 to 11 years on average by persistent Graves' disease patients in the clinical cohort. General findings and caveats noted by the study authors: Persistent patients shared more public clonotypes among themselves (more than 2,500) than newly diagnosed patients did (more than 850). Persistent disease showed preferential use of TRBV28, TRBJ1-2 and TRBJ2-5, whereas newly diagnosed disease favored TRBV20-1 and TRBJ2-1. Lower TCR Shannon entropy and fewer highly expanded clones were observed in persistent Graves' disease patients than in newly diagnosed patients, which suggested clonal expansion. Sequencing and analysis were restricted to the TCR beta chain. The authors acknowledged the small sample size as a limitation that may reduce accuracy. Peripheral blood alone was examined, since thyroid tissue, which constituted the primary lesion, could not be accessed.

The germline V and J ends show losses of 3 bases and 4 bases respectively, and no gene match explains 5 bases of the junction. The CDR3, cysteine through phenylalanine, is 15 amino acids long. The retained sequence is limited to the CDR3, 45 bases, with the frame set at the first base. In the germline V gene, CDR1 corresponds to SGHRS and CDR2 to YFSETQ. The intended sense of this specimen's time point label: persistent/refractory GD, antithyroid drugs over 5 years with positive TRAb. For both TCR sequencing and RNA sequencing, RNA was extracted from PBMCs in TRIzol. The diagnosis of Graves' disease followed American Thyroid Association guidelines. Patients were recruited from an endocrinology department in Xi'an, China. Each patient gave about 8.1 milliliters of peripheral blood, collected in an EDTA anticoagulant tube. Ficoll Paque Plus density gradient separation was used to isolate PBMCs, and no further T cell sorting was performed. RNA quality was checked with an Agilent 2100 Bioanalyzer and agarose gel, and concentration with a NanoDrop 2000.

The method behind the library was multiplex PCR. These reads were obtained on an Illumina HiSeq 4000. TCR beta libraries were built with iRepertoire HTBI primers and Arm-PCR amplification of CDR3 regions. Before sequencing, the PCR products went through gel purification. In the paper's pipeline: Across samples, about 63 TRBV and over 11 TRBJ segments were identified and used for gene usage analysis of CDR3 amino acid clonotypes. Filtered high-quality paired reads were merged into contigs using COPE and FqMerger. Contigs were aligned with BLAST to IMGT TRBV, TRBD and TRBJ reference genes, and CDR3 was defined per IMGT. Highly expanded clones were defined as clonotypes with a frequency above 0.1%. Shannon entropy was used to measure repertoire diversity, and the Gini coefficient was used to measure V-J evenness. Public clonotypes were defined as clonotypes shared by more than one individual. TCRdb ran its own pipeline on the public reads, namely fastp trimming at Q25 and MiXCR clone calling, and kept in-frame beta chains. Rows merge per CDR3 protein into single entries with the most common DNA and genes. TCRdb, rather than the study authors, made the V and J calls. Recorded for this sample are 400,000 or so distinct CDR3 sequences; around 20% of them occurred a single time. The ten largest clones take up around 20% of the sample.

This receptor was obtained from a female donor with Graves disease. The source was peripheral blood mononuclear cells (PBMCs), collected when the disease was refractory, from a patient treated with antithyroid drugs. In this chain, TRBV5-1 is recombined with TRBJ1-5; a stretch of 9 junction bases matches TRBD1. The CDR3 protein: CASSSGGTGNQPQHF. The DNA reads TGCGCCAGCAGCTCAGGTGGGACAGGGAATCAGCCCCAGCATTTT.